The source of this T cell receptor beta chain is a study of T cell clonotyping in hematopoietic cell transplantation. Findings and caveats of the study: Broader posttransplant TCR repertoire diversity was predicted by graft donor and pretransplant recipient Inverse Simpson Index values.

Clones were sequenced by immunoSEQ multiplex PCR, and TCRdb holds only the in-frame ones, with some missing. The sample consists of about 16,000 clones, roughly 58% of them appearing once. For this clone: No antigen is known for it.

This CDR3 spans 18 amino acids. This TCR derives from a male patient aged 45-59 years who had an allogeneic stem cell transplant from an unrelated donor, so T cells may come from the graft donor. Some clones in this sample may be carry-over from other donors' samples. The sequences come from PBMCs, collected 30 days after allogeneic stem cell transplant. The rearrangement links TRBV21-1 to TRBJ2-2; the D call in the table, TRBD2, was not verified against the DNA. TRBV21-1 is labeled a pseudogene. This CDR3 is CASSKCLRGGGPTGELFF. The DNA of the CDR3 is TGTGCCAGCAGCAAATGCCTCCGGGGGGGAGGCCCAACCGGGGAGCTGTTTTTT.